This T cell receptor beta chain was profiled in a study of T cell repertoires in cytomegalovirus infection. Study as a whole: Signatures in public TCR beta sequences pointed to both CMV infection and matching HLA type. Study findings and constraints: HLA-C-restricted CMV clonotypes gave the most frequent clonotype in two of eight donors. Using cumulative public TCR beta family frequency, the authors identified those who carried CMV together with the relevant HLA.

V was cut by 6 bases and J by 2 bases, with 16 bases left in between. Germline assignment: CDR1 MDHEN and CDR2 SYDVKM. This CDR3 has 15 residues. Details on this clonotype: Its antigen is not identified.

A single record per CDR3 protein comes from TCRdb applying MiXCR to the reads. Of more than 200,000 distinct CDR3 sequences detected, 9.1% appear once; the ten largest clones hold over 12%. The material sequenced was PBMCs. This receptor was identified in a human donor in good health (CMV status not recorded). Some clones in this sample may be carry-over from other donors' samples. This rearrangement joins TRBV28 to TRBJ2-5, with D perhaps TRBD1 (6 bases). CDR3 protein: CASRKTGTIQETQYF. The CDR3, as DNA: TGTGCCAGCAGGAAAACCGGGACAATTCAAGAGACCCAGTACTTC.